Each of the 13 T cell receptor beta chains below was sequenced from the same sample in a study of cytomegalovirus exposure and HLA in healthy donors. Amplification used 60 Vbeta primers and 13 Jbeta primers. Generated by immunoSEQ multiplex PCR, the TCRdb table keeps only in-frame clones and is missing some. The table has 150,000 to 200,000 clones, approximately 80% seen once; the top ten hold more than 0.4%. Specimen: PBMCs. The receptors originated from a woman aged 50 to 65 in good health and CMV-seronegative.

This chain links TRBV15 with TRBJ2-7, with 10 bases identical to TRBD1. V shed 3 bases and J 4 bases; nucleotides not matched to a gene: 9. Looked up from germline, CDR1 is LNHNV and CDR2 is YYDKDF (reference sequence). The CDR3 has 16 amino acids. The CDR3 protein is CATSSVDRGRGYEQYF. CDR3 nucleotides: TGTGCCACCAGCAGTGTAGACAGGGGGCGCGGGTACGAGCAGTACTTC.

The chain joins TRBV18 to TRBJ1-1; no clear D gene. The V gene lost 1 base and the J gene lost 6 bases, with 12 bases spanning the gap. This CDR3 comprises 14 residues. CDR1 and CDR2 from the germline V gene are KGHSH and LQKENI. CDR3 nucleotide sequence: TGTGCCAGCTCACCACGCGTCGGAGACTCTGAAGCTTTCTTT. Translating gives CASSPRVGDSEAFF.

The CDR3 loop is CASSPTTGKSGEQYF. In DNA form, the CDR3 reads TGTGCCAGCAGCCCCACGACGGGAAAGTCCGGCGAGCAGTACTTC. This chain joins TRBV6-1 and TRBJ2-7; D may be TRBD2 (5 bases). V was trimmed by 6 bases and J by 6 bases, leaving 21 bases between them. Germline-derived CDR1 and CDR2 are MNHNS and SASEGT. This CDR3 comprises 15 residues.

The chain joins TRBV27 to TRBJ2-7; D possibly corresponds to TRBD1 (5 bases). Trimming stripped 6 bases from V and 5 bases from J, with 11 bases between. Germline assignment: CDR1 MNHEY and CDR2 SMNVEV (reference sequence). CDR3 length: 12 amino acids. CDR3 in DNA: TGTGCCAGCAGAGGGGATTCCGACGAGCAGTACTTC. As protein: CASRGDSDEQYF.

The V gene is TRBV2, the J gene TRBJ2-7; 12 nucleotides agree with TRBD2. The CDR3 is made up of 14 amino acids. With V trimmed by 5 bases and J by 6 bases, 5 bases remained unmatched. Germline V gene data show CDR1 as SNHLY and CDR2 as FYNNEI. CDR3 nucleotide sequence: TGTGCCAGCAGTACTCTAGCGGGGGGGGGCGAGCAGTACTTC. Translation: CASSTLAGGGEQYF. Looking up the rest from reference TRBV2 and TRBJ2-7 gives the full variable domain: EPEVTQTPSHQVTQMGQEVILRCVPISNHLYFYWYRQILGQKVEFLVSFYNNEISEKSEIFDDQFSVERPDGSNFTLKIRSTKLEDSAMYFCASSTLAGGGEQYFGPGTRLTVT.

The table lists this clone with a few counts. The chain couples TRBV13 to TRBJ1-3; D uncertain. The V end lost 6 bases, the J end lost 4 bases, and 13 bases lay between the germline ends. This CDR3 is built from 14 residues. Looked up from germline, CDR1 is PRHDT and CDR2 is FYEKMQ (reference sequence). CDR3 sequence: CASSFRQEGNTIYF. The CDR3 DNA reads as TGTGCCAGCAGTTTCCGACAAGAAGGAAACACCATATATTTT.

The chain carries TRBV2 and TRBJ1-5, with D uncertain. V lost 3 bases, J lost 4 bases, and 10 bases lay in between. The CDR3 contains 14 residues. Germline-derived CDR1 and CDR2 are SNHLY and FYNNEI. CDR3 sequence (DNA): TGTGCCAGCAGTGAGGGCAGGTGGAATCAGCCCCAGCATTTT. Its translation is CASSEGRWNQPQHF. The variable domain in full, with the rest retrieved from reference TRBV2 and TRBJ1-5, is EPEVTQTPSHQVTQMGQEVILRCVPISNHLYFYWYRQILGQKVEFLVSFYNNEISEKSEIFDDQFSVERPDGSNFTLKIRSTKLEDSAMYFCASSEGRWNQPQHFGDGTRLSIL.

The genes are TRBV4-2 and TRBJ2-1, with TRBD2 as a possible D gene (7 bases). Germline V lookup: CDR1 LGHNA, CDR2 YNFKEQ. This CDR3 spans 14 amino acids. V dropped 1 base and J dropped 6 bases, with 10 bases sitting between them. This CDR3 reads CASSQGGGLNEQFF. DNA for the CDR3: TGTGCCAGCAGCCAAGGCGGGGGCCTCAATGAGCAGTTCTTC.

This clone was observed a single time. J is TRBJ1-2 and V is TRBV28; D unclear. Germline lookup yields CDR1 MDHEN and CDR2 SYDVKM. The CDR3 covers 14 residues. Deletions cut 3 bases from V and 8 bases from J, with 16 bases between. This chain's CDR3 is CASSLGVIISGYTF. The CDR3 coding sequence is TGTGCCAGCAGTTTGGGAGTGATCATTTCGGGCTACACCTTC.

V is TRBV6-5 and J is TRBJ1-5; TRBD1 aligns across 8 bases. The germline CDR1 and CDR2 sequences are MNHEY and SVGAGI. V lost 6 bases, J lost 4 bases, and 5 bases stayed unmatched. The CDR3 totals 14 residues. CDR3 loop: CASSPGGWNQPQHF. CDR3 nucleotides: TGTGCCAGCAGCCCAGGGGGCTGGAATCAGCCCCAGCATTTT.

The V gene is TRBV9, the J gene TRBJ2-3; unclear D gene. V dropped 3 bases and J dropped 0 bases, with 11 bases sitting between them. CDR3 length: 15 residues. From germline, CDR1 is SGDLS and CDR2 YYNGEE. CDR3 coding DNA: TGTGCCAGCAGCGCTTACGTCACTAGCACAGATACGCAGTATTTT. Its protein is CASSAYVTSTDTQYF.

V usage is TRBV30 and J usage is TRBJ2-3, with 7 positions matching TRBD2. The V segment lost 5 bases and the J segment 2 bases; nucleotides outside the gene matches: 7. Germline CDR1 and CDR2: GTSNPN and SVGIG (reference sequence). CDR3 size: 14 residues. Written as DNA, the CDR3 is TGTGCCTGGGGCGGGGGTTGGTACACAGATACGCAGTATTTT. Translating it yields CAWGGGWYTDTQYF.

V usage is TRBV11-2 and J usage is TRBJ2-3; the match to TRBD2 covers 16 bases. The length of the CDR3 is 17 residues. With V trimmed by 3 bases and J by 6 bases, 6 bases remained unmatched. Germline CDR1 SGHAT, CDR2 FQNNGV. CDR3 coding DNA: TGTGCCAGCAGCTTTGGGACTAGCGGGGGGGCGGGCGATACGCAGTATTTT. Translated: CASSFGTSGGAGDTQYF.